This TCR beta chain stems from a study of graft-versus-host responses after intestinal transplantation. Study context: Recipients were given multivisceral, liver-intestinal, or isolated intestinal transplants. Once they had received anti-thymocyte globulin induction, all recipients took tacrolimus and steroids for about three years.

Repertoires were generated with immunoSEQ multiplex PCR, while TCRdb's copy carries only in-frame clones and drops some. The data contain 11,000 to 15,000 clones, 30% to 35% of them seen just once; the ten biggest clones take up more than 5.5%. V lost 7 bases and J lost 2, with 11 bases in between. This CDR3 comprises 13 residues. Germline CDR1 reads SGHNT; CDR2 reads YENEEA. Sequencing used alloreactive CD4+ T cells from a mixed lymphocyte reaction culture, obtained before intestinal transplant. Subset noted: CFSE-low proliferating T cells sorted from approximately six-day pre-transplant mixed lymphocyte reaction (GvH or HvG direction). This receptor was identified in a human patient who received an intestinal transplant. The chain recombines TRBV11-3 with TRBJ1-2; D uncertain. Here the CDR3 reads CASTGPSNYGYTF. CDR3 coding DNA: TGTGCCAGCACCGGACCGTCAAACTATGGCTACACCTTC.